The text below deals with one TCR beta chain. The antigen is not known. The sequenced template was RNA, covering the TCR beta CDR3 region. Second-round multiplex PCR came after a first-round RT-PCR that employed HTBI primers. TCRdb fed the multiplex PCR reads into MiXCR, producing one record per CDR3 protein. Among 35,000 to 50,000 distinct CDR3 sequences listed, around half were seen once. This CDR3 comprises 15 residues. Germline-derived CDR1 and CDR2 are SGDLS and YYNGEE. J lost 5 bases, V lost 0 bases, and 5 bases had no gene match. The data originate from a study of Graves' ophthalmopathy and Graves' hyperthyroidism. Other autoimmune diseases, uncontrolled infections, pregnancy or lactation excluded patients from enrollment. Study results and limitations: Classification of ophthalmopathy versus stable hyperthyroidism by a 13-signature model yielded about 90% sensitivity and approximately 79% specificity.

V usage is TRBV9 and J usage is TRBJ2-7; 10 bases are shared with TRBD1. This TCR came from an adult woman with stable Graves' hyperthyroidism. Sequences were obtained from peripheral blood. CDR3 in amino acids: CASSVAGTGADEQYF. As DNA, the CDR3 is TGTGCCAGCAGCGTAGCCGGGACAGGGGCCGACGAGCAGTACTTC.